This T cell receptor (beta chain) was captured by sequencing in a study of early T cells in non-severe SARS-CoV-2 infection. The wider study: The sequenced material was bulk RNA from unsorted whole blood, and its chains were unpaired.

Study-wide findings and caveats: The VDJdb matching leaned toward anti-spike CD8 responses and overlooked private and CD4 specificities.

Ten or more counts support this clonotype. Its antigen is not identified. The library protocol tagged individual cDNA molecules with unique molecular identifiers. TCRdb re-called the 5' RACE reads with MiXCR, one entry per CDR3 protein. The repertoire includes 65,000 to 85,000 distinct CDR3 sequences, around 13% of them detected once, and about 1.1% sits in the top ten. The CDR3 is 15 residues long. Per germline, CDR1 MNHEY and CDR2 SVGEGT. V gave up 7 bases and J gave up 4 bases; unmatched junction bases: 10. The sample was whole blood. The V call is TRBV6-2 or TRBV6-3, the J call TRBJ2-7; TRBD2 aligns across 10 bases. This sequence was found in an adult who was a healthcare worker with PCR-confirmed SARS-CoV-2 infection or an uninfected control (not recorded which). CDR3 DNA sequence: TGTGCCAGCACTTCTGGACTAGCGGATCTATACGAGCAGTACTTC. Its protein is CASTSGLADLYEQYF.